The rows below give T cell receptor beta chains drawn from one sample of a study of PD-1 blockade in classical Hodgkin lymphoma. TCRdb's table, derived via immunoSEQ multiplex PCR, lists solely in-frame clones and lacks some. The data hold roughly 29,000 clones, with approximately 85% observed a single time. Sequenced here: CD4+ T cells from blood, sampled before the fourth cycle of nivolumab. The receptors shown here come from a human donor with classical Hodgkin lymphoma. Each CDR3 is given with its conserved first and last residue. The D gene is left open where the match is weak.

CDR3: CASRNRADQPQHF
DNA: TGTGCCAGCAGGAACAGGGCCGATCAGCCCCAGCATTTT
D: NA
J: TRBJ1-5
V: TRBV6-6

CDR3: CASSLRSGISEKLFF
DNA: TGTGCCAGCAGTCTTCGCTCGGGGATAAGTGAAAAACTGTTTTTT
D: NA
J: TRBJ1-4
V: TRBV5-6

CDR3: CASSIVAGAYNEQFF
DNA: TGTGCCAGTAGTATTGTAGCGGGAGCCTACAATGAGCAGTTCTTC
D: TRBD2
J: TRBJ2-1
V: TRBV19

CDR3: CASSRASGTPYEQYF
DNA: TGTGCCAGCAGTAGGGCTAGCGGGACGCCCTACGAGCAGTACTTC
D: TRBD2
J: TRBJ2-7
V: TRBV6-5

CDR3: CASSQEETRTYEQYF
DNA: TGCGCCAGCAGCCAAGAAGAAACCAGGACCTACGAGCAGTACTTC
D: NA
J: TRBJ2-7
V: TRBV4-1

CDR3: CAIGQRTEAFF
DNA: TGTGCCATCGGGCAGAGGACTGAAGCTTTCTTT
D: NA
J: TRBJ1-1
V: TRBV10-3

CDR3: CASSQGGAEKLFF
DNA: TGTGCCAGCAGTCAAGGGGGCGCTGAAAAACTGTTTTTT
D: TRBD1
J: TRBJ1-4
V: TRBV6-5

CDR3: CASSYSRGVAGHGYTF
DNA: TGTGCCAGCAGTTACTCCCGGGGGGTAGCAGGACATGGCTACACCTTC
D: NA
J: TRBJ1-2
V: TRBV6-5

CDR3: CASSMDGGLVTEAFF
DNA: TGTGCCAGTAGTATGGATGGGGGGCTGGTCACTGAAGCTTTCTTT
D: NA
J: TRBJ1-1
V: TRBV19

CDR3: CASSEVSRLMNTEAFF
DNA: TGTGCCAGCAGTGAAGTTTCCAGGCTCATGAACACTGAAGCTTTCTTT
D: NA
J: TRBJ1-1
V: TRBV6-1

CDR3: CASSRKRGTEAFF
DNA: TGTGCCAGCAGTAGAAAGAGGGGCACTGAAGCTTTCTTT
D: NA
J: TRBJ1-1
V: TRBV11-2

CDR3: CASSEERGNTEAFF
DNA: TGTGCCAGCAGTGAGGAACGGGGGAACACTGAAGCTTTCTTT
D: NA
J: TRBJ1-1
V: TRBV2

CDR3: CASSPGTYEQYF
DNA: TGTGCCAGCAGTCCAGGTACCTACGAGCAGTACTTC
D: NA
J: TRBJ2-7
V: TRBV6-1

CDR3: CASSFHNEQFF
DNA: TGTGCCAGCAGTTTCCACAATGAGCAGTTCTTC
D: NA
J: TRBJ2-1
V: TRBV27

CDR3: CAISGAGTDTQYF
DNA: TGTGCCATCAGTGGGGCAGGCACAGATACGCAGTATTTT
D: NA
J: TRBJ2-3
V: TRBV10-3

CDR3: CASSSGLAGGTDTQYF
DNA: TGTGCCAGCAGTTCGGGACTAGCGGGAGGTACAGATACGCAGTATTTT
D: TRBD2
J: TRBJ2-3
V: TRBV28

CDR3: CASIRSGRAYNEQFF
DNA: TGTGCCAGCATTAGGAGCGGGCGGGCCTACAATGAGCAGTTCTTC
D: NA
J: TRBJ2-1
V: TRBV27

CDR3: CASREYDRNNYGYTF
DNA: TGTGCCAGCAGGGAGTATGACAGAAATAACTATGGCTACACCTTC
D: NA
J: TRBJ1-2
V: TRBV6-5

CDR3: CASSEQGNQPQHF
DNA: TGTGCCAGCAGTGAACAGGGCAATCAGCCCCAGCATTTT
D: NA
J: TRBJ1-5
V: TRBV6-1

CDR3: CASSLAGTGAYYEQYF
DNA: TGTGCCAGCAGCTTAGCAGGGACAGGGGCCTACTACGAGCAGTACTTC
D: TRBD1
J: TRBJ2-7
V: TRBV7-9